Each of the 18 T cell receptor beta chains below was sequenced from the same sample in a study of blood T cell repertoires in COVID-19. Clones were read by immunoSEQ multiplex PCR, and TCRdb kept only the in-frame ones, dropping some. The sample records around 130,000 clones, around 85% being singletons. Input material: peripheral blood. The receptors come from a human donor in a cohort sampled during active COVID-19.

This clone has just one count. The chain combines TRBV5-4 with TRBJ2-3, with 7 bases aligning to TRBD1. V shed 7 bases, J shed 3 bases, and the junction held 8 bases outside the gene matches. This CDR3 is built from 14 residues. The germline V gene has CDR1 SGHNT and CDR2 YYREEE (reference sequence). CDR3 in DNA: TGTGCCAGCTTTAAGGGGGCGGAAACAGATACGCAGTATTTT. It translates to CASFKGAETDTQYF.

This clone was detected only once. The V and J genes are TRBV7-2 and TRBJ2-7; 7 bases match TRBD1. CDR1 is SGHTA, CDR2 FQGNSA, per germline. V gave up 4 bases and J gave up 5 bases; unmatched junction bases: 8. The CDR3 consists of 14 residues. The CDR3 DNA sequence: TGTGCCAGCAGCTCTCGACAGGGTTGGAACGAGCAGTACTTC. Protein product: CASSSRQGWNEQYF. The variable domain in full, with the rest retrieved from reference TRBV7-2 and TRBJ2-7, is GAGVSQSPSNKVTEKGKDVELRCDPISGHTALYWYRQSLGQGLEFLIYFQGNSAPDKSGLPSDRFSAERTGGSVSTLTIQRTQQEDSAVYLCASSSRQGWNEQYFGPGTRLTVT.

The J gene is TRBJ2-3, the V gene TRBV7-3; TRBD2 matches 8 bases. The V gene end was trimmed by 3 bases and the J gene end by 0 bases; junction bases not matched to a gene: 2. The V gene's germline CDR1 is SGHTA and CDR2 FQGTGA. This CDR3 has 15 residues. CDR3 in DNA: TGTGCCAGCAGCTTTAGCGGGGCTAGCACAGATACGCAGTATTTT. Translated: CASSFSGASTDTQYF.

The J gene is TRBJ1-5, the V gene TRBV6-6; D may be TRBD1 (6 bases). From germline, CDR1 is MNHNY and CDR2 SVGAGI (reference sequence). The V and J ends lost 4 bases and 0 bases respectively, with 10 bases between them. This CDR3 contains 15 residues. CDR3 bases: TGTGCCAGCAGTTTGGACAGATTTAGCAATCAGCCCCAGCATTTT. Amino acid sequence: CASSLDRFSNQPQHF.

This clone is medium-sized by share. The chain combines TRBV27 with TRBJ2-3, with a possible D match to TRBD2 (5 bases). The CDR3 is 16 residues long. The V gene lost 6 bases and the J gene lost 2 bases, with 18 bases spanning the gap. Germline CDR1 reads MNHEY; CDR2 reads SMNVEV (reference sequence). CDR3 protein: CASSEREAGVTDTQYF. CDR3 bases: TGTGCCAGCAGCGAACGGGAAGCTGGTGTCACAGATACGCAGTATTTT.

CDR3 sequence: CASSPRGGGSTGELFF. DNA for the CDR3: TGTGCCAGCAGCCCCCGAGGCGGGGGTAGCACCGGGGAGCTGTTTTTT. The chain couples TRBV7-2 to TRBJ2-2; 7 bases fit TRBD2. V dropped 5 bases and J dropped 4; count of bases not matched to a gene: 10. The CDR3 spans 16 residues. Germline loops: CDR1 SGHTA, CDR2 FQGNSA.

J is TRBJ2-5 and V is TRBV2; 7 bases line up with TRBD2. Trimming cost V 1 base and J 4 bases; bases outside gene matches: 6. From germline, CDR1 is SNHLY and CDR2 FYNNEI. The CDR3 spans 15 residues. CDR3 sequence reads: CASSEGNGGGETQYF. CDR3 sequence (DNA): TGTGCCAGCAGTGAAGGGAATGGGGGGGGAGAGACCCAGTACTTC.

The V gene is TRBV3-1 (or the pseudogene TRBV3-2), the J gene TRBJ2-5, with D perhaps matching TRBD2 (7 bases). Germline V lookup: CDR1 LGHDT, CDR2 YNNKEL (reference sequence). The CDR3 covers 14 residues. With 4 bases removed from V and 2 bases from J, the gap between germline ends came to 11 bases. The DNA of the CDR3 is TGTGCCAGCAGCCCGCGGGGGCTTCAAGAGACCCAGTACTTC. It specifies CASSPRGLQETQYF.

The chain carries TRBV7-2 and TRBJ2-5; 7 bases match TRBD1. Germline lookup yields CDR1 SGHTA and CDR2 FQGNSA. Trimming cost V 3 bases and J 4 bases; bases outside gene matches: 5. CDR3 length equals 14 residues. CDR3 protein: CASSFEGARETQYF. CDR3 nucleotides: TGTGCCAGCAGCTTTGAGGGGGCGCGAGAGACCCAGTACTTC.

The rearrangement uses TRBV7-8 and TRBJ2-5; a possible D gene is TRBD1 (6 bases). The CDR3 extends over 19 amino acids. Trimming took off 0 bases at V and 2 bases at J, with 22 bases between the two ends. In germline, CDR1 is SGHVS, CDR2 FQNEAQ. CDR3 loop: CASSLAGRGWPTGQETQYF. As DNA, the CDR3 is TGTGCCAGCAGCTTAGCGGGAAGGGGGTGGCCGACTGGTCAAGAGACCCAGTACTTC.

This clone came up once. An end of the junction does not agree with germline; a read error may underlie this. The rearrangement joins TRBV5-4 to TRBJ2-5; 7 nucleotides agree with TRBD1. There are 13 residues in the CDR3. In germline, CDR1 is SGHNT, CDR2 YYREEE (reference sequence). The CDR3 here is CASSNRTGEAQYF. As DNA, the CDR3 is TGTGCCAGCAGCAACCGGACAGGAGAGGCCCAGTACTTC.

The gene calls are TRBV12-3 or TRBV12-4 and TRBJ1-2, with D unclear. Trimming took off 5 bases at V and 7 bases at J, with 11 bases between the two ends. There are 12 residues in the CDR3. CDR3 sequence: CASSLELGGYTF. CDR3 in DNA: TGTGCCAGCAGTCTCGAACTCGGTGGCTACACCTTC.

V gene TRBV2 combines with J gene TRBJ1-6; D remains unclear. The CDR3 covers 15 residues. The germline gives CDR1 SNHLY, CDR2 FYNNEI. The V gene lost 2 bases and the J gene lost 10 bases, with 15 bases spanning the gap. CDR3 DNA: TGTGCCAGCAGTGAAATCGCAGTGTACGAATCACCCCTCCACTTT. As protein: CASSEIAVYESPLHF.

This clone has just one count. This chain joins TRBV27 and TRBJ2-3; 9 nucleotides line up with TRBD2. CDR1 and CDR2 (germline): MNHEY, SMNVEV (reference sequence). V dropped 4 bases and J dropped 5; count of bases not matched to a gene: 7. This CDR3 has 15 amino acids. The CDR3 region is CASSYGTSQGDTQYF. CDR3 coding DNA: TGTGCCAGCAGTTACGGGACTAGCCAGGGAGATACGCAGTATTTT.

This chain connects TRBV18 to TRBJ1-5; D may be TRBD1 (6 bases). Germline V CDR1 and CDR2: KGHSH, LQKENI. CDR3 length equals 13 residues. Deletions cut 3 bases from V and 8 bases from J, with 11 bases between. The CDR3 DNA reads as TGTGCCAGCTCACCGGACAGAGAGAAGCCCCAGCATTTT. This translates into CASSPDREKPQHF.

This clone has only one observation. The V call is TRBV3-1 (or the pseudogene TRBV3-2), the J call TRBJ1-5; TRBD1 matches 7 bases. CDR3 length: 16 residues. The V gene's germline CDR1 is LGHDT and CDR2 YNNKEL (reference sequence). The ends lost 5 bases at V and 4 bases at J; junction bases unmatched: 11. In DNA form, the CDR3 reads TGTGCCAGCAGCTCCACCCCAGGGGGTATAAATCAGCCCCAGCATTTT. Its translation: CASSSTPGGINQPQHF.

This chain links TRBV7-2 with TRBJ1-1, with D possibly matching TRBD1 (5 bases). Germline CDR1 is SGHTA and CDR2 is FQGNSA. Deletions cut 5 bases from V and 1 base from J, with 17 bases between. The CDR3 totals 16 residues. CDR3 sequence: CASSPAQATGNTEAFF. CDR3 nucleotides: TGTGCCAGCAGCCCAGCACAGGCTACGGGGAACACTGAAGCTTTCTTT.

This clone has more than one count but fewer than ten. The chain employs TRBV30 and TRBJ2-3, with D possibly matching TRBD1 (6 bases). The CDR3 is 17 residues long. With 3 bases removed from V and 0 bases from J, the gap between germline ends came to 19 bases. The germline V gene encodes CDR1 GTSNPN and CDR2 SVGIG (reference sequence). CDR3 DNA: TGTGCCTGGAGCGGGTTCGGGACACCCGGTAGCACAGATACGCAGTATTTT. Protein sequence: CAWSGFGTPGSTDTQYF.